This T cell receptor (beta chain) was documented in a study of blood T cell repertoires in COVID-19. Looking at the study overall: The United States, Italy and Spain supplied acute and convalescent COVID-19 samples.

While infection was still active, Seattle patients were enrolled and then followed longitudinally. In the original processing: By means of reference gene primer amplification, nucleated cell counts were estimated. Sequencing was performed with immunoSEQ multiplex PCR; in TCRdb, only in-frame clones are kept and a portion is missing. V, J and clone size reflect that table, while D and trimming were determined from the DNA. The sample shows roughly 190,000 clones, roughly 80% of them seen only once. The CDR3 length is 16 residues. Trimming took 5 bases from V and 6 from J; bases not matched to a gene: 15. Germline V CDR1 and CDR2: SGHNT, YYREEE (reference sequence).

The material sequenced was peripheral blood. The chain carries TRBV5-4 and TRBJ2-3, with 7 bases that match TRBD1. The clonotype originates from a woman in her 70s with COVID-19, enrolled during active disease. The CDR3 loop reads CASRREIDRVADTQYF. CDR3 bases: TGTGCCAGCAGACGAGAAATTGACAGGGTGGCGGATACGCAGTATTTT.